Detailed here is one T cell receptor (beta chain). Its binding antigen is unknown. No much larger clone is present one base from it, and per-base qualities are unavailable. This sample is drawn from a study of cytomegalovirus exposure and HLA in healthy donors (dated by TCRdb to between 2016 and 2019). About the investigation overall: In an earlier analysis of several hundred of the donors, about 260 Gb of sequence data and approximately 100 million unique TCR beta sequences from some 170 million T cells were reported. An early release that covered about 600 HLA-typed donors contained approximately 300 gigabases of sequencing data and 80 million or so unique TCR sequences. Of the approximately 400 genotyped donors, 65% to 90% fell in the genetic ancestry cluster associated with self-reported Caucasian donors. The study aimed to test whether signatures of past pathogen exposure could be identified by cataloging public T cell receptors. Using immunosequencing, the study profiled T cell repertoires from some 670 subjects and related those repertoires to cytomegalovirus serostatus. Besides the first cohort of 666 subjects, a separate validation cohort made up of 90 to 150 different subjects was used. High-throughput TCR immunosequencing, statistical association of individual TCRs with disease status, and machine learning were combined to predict cytomegalovirus infection status. In a later analysis, previously published TCR beta repertoires from hundreds of donors were re-analyzed and high-resolution HLA genotyping was added so that TCR occurrence patterns could be studied. Rather than drawing on any new phenotypic data, the later analysis identified candidate immune exposures from TCR beta sequences and the way those sequences occurred across donors. To decide whether each TCR beta V gene segment behaved as functional or pseudogenic, an earlier analysis of nearly 600 of the donors relied on high-throughput TCR beta sequencing. Donor age, sex, ethnicity and CMV serostatus were compiled together with the repertoire data. Genome-wide SNP genotypes for about 65% of the 666 donors were used in a later genetic analysis, which treated that subset as a discovery cohort. All discovery cohort repertoires had been generated using a single sequencing platform. Class I and class II HLA loci were covered by the typing at four-digit resolution. The number of donors typed differed by locus, with roughly 629-640 for A, B, C, DRB1 and DQB1, around 500 for DQA1, under 610 for DPA1, and under 490 for DPB1. Because of strong linkage in the cohort, roughly five DR-DQ haplotypes were treated as single units for association and clustering. Among under 450 genotyped donors of the cohort, an average of 235,054 unique TCR beta nucleotide sequences were sequenced per donor, around a sixth of them non-productive. The research as a whole found: The classifier was reported to diagnose cytomegalovirus status with high specificity and sensitivity in both the original and validation cohorts. In vitro tests confirmed that three of the cytomegalovirus-associated TCR beta chains recognize cytomegalovirus antigens. V-gene and J-gene trimming of TCR beta chains was associated with a missense DCLRE1C variant in a later genetic analysis, and the association was replicated in an independent cohort. In the study, approximately 150 TCR beta chains were listed as associated with cytomegalovirus. Some 15 rarely observed V segments, including chromosome 9 orphons, were excluded from the earlier analysis of approximately 500 of the donors because counts were too low. Broadly in line with IMGT annotations, most TCR beta V segments showed up in productive rearrangements about 87% or about 30% of the time in an earlier analysis of 450 to 600 of the donors. In a later analysis, the rate of TCR association differed among HLA loci, with DRB1 alleles having the most associated TCRs and HLA-C alleles having the fewest. The authors suggested that the approach could potentially be extended to other disease states and immunological phenotypes. According to a later genetic analysis, donors in an Asian-associated ancestry cluster had fewer N-insertions in productive TCRs than the approximately 610-donor mean. Some IMGT-functional V segments, including TRBV6-2 and TRBV6-3, could not be told apart with the 87-base-pair reads, so those segments were excluded. Strong co-occurrence of HLA alleles, especially DR and DQ, made assigning TCR associations to individual alleles difficult. Compared with equally common non-associated chains, HLA-associated TCR beta chains in a later analysis were more clonally expanded and had lower generation probabilities. The sequencing pipeline was judged likely to have produced a cluster of highly shared sequence variants as a technical artifact. A later analysis found that most CMV-associated TCR beta chains appeared HLA-restricted, with HLA associations seemingly driven largely by CMV exposure. The only immune exposure information available for the cohort was CMV serostatus. Sequencing depth was assumed to be roughly uniform across donors in the presence/absence analyses, though that assumption may not hold. In this cohort, only TCR beta chains were sequenced, and detectable features were limited by the absence of alpha or paired-chain data. HLA typing was unavailable for some donors at each locus, so association tests used only the typed subset. In a later analysis, several top co-occurrence clusters were reported to appear linked to parvovirus B19, influenza, CMV and Epstein-Barr virus. While some public TCRs were present in many individuals, most TCR sequences turned up only very rarely across donors. Correlated functional status among segregating V segments might be attributable to linkage disequilibrium, but an unknown experimental factor could not be ruled out. A later analysis associated about 17,000 TCR beta sequences with specific HLA alleles at a false discovery rate of 0.05. A further reported finding was that TCR beta sequences accurately predicted the HLA-A and HLA-B alleles for most subjects in the first cohort.

Receptors were amplified or captured by the immunoSEQ multiplex PCR assay. For the multiplex PCR, a mixture combining 60 forward primers for TCR Vbeta segments and 13 reverse primers for TCR Jbeta segments was used. The CDR3 region of rearranged TCR beta genes was amplified from genomic DNA with a multiplex PCR assay. Amplified TCR beta libraries were sequenced as 87-base-pair reads on the Illumina HiSeq System. In the authors' own workflow: In a later analysis, some 80 million unique TCR beta chains were counted across the roughly 610 repertoires, and approximately 11 million of these chains were shared by at least two donors. To remove PCR and sequencing errors, raw reads were error-corrected and collapsed into unique sequences using a nearest-neighbor algorithm that merged closely related sequences. CDR3 sequences were aligned to IMGT reference sequences to assign V, D and J gene segments. For a sequence to be retained, a match of at least six nucleotides to both a V gene segment and a J gene segment was required. A rearrangement counted as productive if the CDR3 had no stop codons and remained in frame with V and J, and every other rearrangement counted as non-productive. CDR3 was defined according to IMGT convention as the region running from the second conserved V-encoded cysteine to the conserved J-encoded phenylalanine. In an earlier analysis of roughly 610 of the donors, sequences lacking an unambiguous match to a single V gene segment were excluded. In an earlier analysis of approximately 550 of the donors, V segments were called functional above 56.7% productive rearrangements and were called segregating when the between-donor standard deviation exceeded 5%. A statistical classification framework was built for diagnosing cytomegalovirus status from the catalog of TCR beta chain sequences. In a later analysis, V and J genes were assigned by comparing TCR nucleotide sequences against IMGT/GENE-DB human TR gene sequences. Using the TCRdist pipeline, a later analysis assigned CDR3 sequences along with most-parsimonious VDJ recombination scenarios. In a later analysis, each TCR beta chain was defined by its CDR3 amino acid sequence together with its V-gene family, and reads without a unique V-gene family were excluded. To address suspected cross-contamination and a sequencing artifact, a later analysis removed a few hundred highly shared, low-generation-probability nucleotide sequences. For each public chain, a later analysis derived a clonal expansion index from normalized ranks of inferred template counts within each repertoire. Generation probabilities in a later analysis came from a VDJ recombination model fitted to out-of-frame rearrangements, and those results were checked against IGoR. In a later analysis, hypergeometric tests were used to score TCR-TCR, TCR-HLA and TCR-CMV co-occurrence, with a repertoire-size bias correction applied to TCR pairs. False discovery rates were estimated in a later analysis by permuting HLA or CMV assignments 20 times. In a later analysis, co-occurring TCRs were grouped using DBSCAN, and TCRdist sequence similarity was added for clustering within HLA-allele-positive subsets. Co-occurrence clustering excluded repertoires with fewer than 30,000 or more than 120,000 public chains, plus five with anomalous nucleotide sharing. The immuneACCESS repertoire file appears here via TCRdb, limited to in-frame rearrangements. These files lack a portion of the clones; in checked studies, under half of the deficit traces to unresolved V genes, and the cause of the others is not known. V and J calls plus clone size are reproduced from that table; the DNA served to infer D and trimming. The table for this sample lists some 130,000 clones; 70% to 75% of them were counted only once. The ten biggest clones cover 1% to 1.5% of the sample.

In total, more than 500 healthy bone marrow donors made up the cohort. Cohort members were all nominally healthy when sampled, although unrecorded immune exposures were likely present. The donor was CMV seronegative and was included in the group of 352 seronegative cohort members. Every donor gave a peripheral blood sample, and the peripheral blood mononuclear cells from that sample were used for TCR beta sequencing. The Qiagen DNeasy Blood Extraction Kit was used to extract genomic DNA from the blood cell samples. V is clipped by 2 bases and J by 4 bases, and the sequence between their germline boundaries is 18 bases long. The germline V gene (reference sequence) gives CDR1 as SGHNT and CDR2 as YYREEE. From cysteine to phenylalanine, the CDR3 is 16 amino acids long. The kept DNA is CDR3 alone, 48 bases in frame from the first base.

The sequence came from a woman in her 40s in good health and CMV-seronegative. Sequenced sample: PBMCs. The chain uses TRBV5-4 and TRBJ1-2; TRBD1 is a weak D gene call, 6 bases matching. The CDR3 corresponds to CASSFGSGQPTYGYTF. The DNA sequence is as follows: TGTGCCAGCAGCTTTGGATCAGGACAGCCCACCTATGGCTACACCTTC.